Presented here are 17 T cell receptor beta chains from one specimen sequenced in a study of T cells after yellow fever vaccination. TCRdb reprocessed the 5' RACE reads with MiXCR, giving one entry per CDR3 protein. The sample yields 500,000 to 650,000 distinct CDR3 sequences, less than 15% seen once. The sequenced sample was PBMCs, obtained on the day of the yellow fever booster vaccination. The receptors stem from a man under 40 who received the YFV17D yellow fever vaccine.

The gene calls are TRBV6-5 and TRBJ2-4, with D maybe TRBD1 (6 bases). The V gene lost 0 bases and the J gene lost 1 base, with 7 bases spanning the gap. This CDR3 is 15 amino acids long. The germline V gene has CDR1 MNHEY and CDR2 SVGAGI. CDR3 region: CASSYSRGAKNIQYF. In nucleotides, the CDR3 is TGTGCCAGCAGTTACTCGAGGGGGGCCAAAAACATTCAGTACTTC.

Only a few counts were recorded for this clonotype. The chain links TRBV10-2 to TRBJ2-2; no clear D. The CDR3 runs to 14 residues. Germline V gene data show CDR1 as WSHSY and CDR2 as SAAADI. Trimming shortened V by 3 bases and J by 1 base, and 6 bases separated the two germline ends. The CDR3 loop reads CASSELKNTGELFF. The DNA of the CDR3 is TGCGCCAGCAGTGAACTTAAGAACACCGGGGAGCTGTTTTTT.

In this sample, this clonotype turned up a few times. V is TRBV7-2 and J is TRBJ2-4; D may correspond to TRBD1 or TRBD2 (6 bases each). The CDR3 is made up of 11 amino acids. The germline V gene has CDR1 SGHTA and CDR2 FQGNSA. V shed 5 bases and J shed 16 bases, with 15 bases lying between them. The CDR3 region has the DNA TGTGCCAGCAGCGACCACGGGGGCCTCTACTTC. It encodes CASSDHGGLYF.

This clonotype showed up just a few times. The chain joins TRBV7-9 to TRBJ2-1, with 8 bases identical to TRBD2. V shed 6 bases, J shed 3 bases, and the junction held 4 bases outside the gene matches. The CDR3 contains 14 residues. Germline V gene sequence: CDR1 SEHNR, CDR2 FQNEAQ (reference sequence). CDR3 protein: CASRTSVGYNEQFF. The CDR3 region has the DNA TGTGCCAGCAGGACTAGCGTTGGCTACAATGAGCAGTTCTTC.

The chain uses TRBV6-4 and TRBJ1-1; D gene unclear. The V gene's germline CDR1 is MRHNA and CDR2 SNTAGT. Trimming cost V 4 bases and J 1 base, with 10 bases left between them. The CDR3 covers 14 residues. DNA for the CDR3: TGTGCCAGCAGTGCCAGCCCCGGGAACACTGAAGCTTTCTTT. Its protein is CASSASPGNTEAFF.

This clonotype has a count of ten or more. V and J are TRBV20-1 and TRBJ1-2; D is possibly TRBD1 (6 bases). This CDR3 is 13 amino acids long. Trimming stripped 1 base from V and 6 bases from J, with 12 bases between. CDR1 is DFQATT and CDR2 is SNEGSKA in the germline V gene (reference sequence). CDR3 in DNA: TGCAGTGCTAGAGGCGGGGGCAACCATGGCTACACCTTC. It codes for CSARGGGNHGYTF.

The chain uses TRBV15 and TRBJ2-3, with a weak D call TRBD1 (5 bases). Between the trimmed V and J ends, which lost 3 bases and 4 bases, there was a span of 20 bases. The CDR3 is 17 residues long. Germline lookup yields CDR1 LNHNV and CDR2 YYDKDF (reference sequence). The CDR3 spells CATSRDLLFVGPDTQYF. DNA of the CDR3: TGTGCCACCAGCAGGGACCTCCTATTCGTGGGGCCAGATACGCAGTATTTT. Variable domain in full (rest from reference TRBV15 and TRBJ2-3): DAMVIQNPRYQVTQFGKPVTLSCSQTLNHNVMYWYQQKSSQAPKLLFHYYDKDFNNEADTPDNFQSRRPNTSFCFLDIRSPGLGDTAMYLCATSRDLLFVGPDTQYFGPGTRLTVL.

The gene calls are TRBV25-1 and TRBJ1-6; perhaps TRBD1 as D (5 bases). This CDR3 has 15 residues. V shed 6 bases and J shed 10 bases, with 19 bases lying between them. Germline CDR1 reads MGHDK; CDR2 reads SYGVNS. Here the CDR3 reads CASSVPGTTKSPLHF. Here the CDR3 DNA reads TGTGCCAGCAGCGTTCCCGGGACGACAAAATCACCCCTCCACTTT.

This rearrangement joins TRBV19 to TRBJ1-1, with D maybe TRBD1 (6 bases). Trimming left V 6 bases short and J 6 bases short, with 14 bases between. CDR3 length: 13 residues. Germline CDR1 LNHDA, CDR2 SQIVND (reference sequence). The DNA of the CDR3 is TGTGCCAGTAGACACGGTGGACAGCCTGAAGCTTTCTTT. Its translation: CASRHGGQPEAFF.

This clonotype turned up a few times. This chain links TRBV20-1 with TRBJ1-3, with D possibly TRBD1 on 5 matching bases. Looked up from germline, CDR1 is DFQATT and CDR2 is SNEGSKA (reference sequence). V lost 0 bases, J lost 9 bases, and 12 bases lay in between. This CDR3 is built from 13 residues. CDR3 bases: TGCAGTGCTAGAGATCAGGGAGAGGGCACCATATATTTT. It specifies CSARDQGEGTIYF.

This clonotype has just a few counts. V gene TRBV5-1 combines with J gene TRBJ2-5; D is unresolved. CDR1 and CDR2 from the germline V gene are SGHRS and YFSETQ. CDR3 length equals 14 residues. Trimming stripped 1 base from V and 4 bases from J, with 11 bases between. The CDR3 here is CASSLSLDGETQYF. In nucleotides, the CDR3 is TGCGCCAGCAGCTTGTCGCTGGATGGAGAGACCCAGTACTTC.

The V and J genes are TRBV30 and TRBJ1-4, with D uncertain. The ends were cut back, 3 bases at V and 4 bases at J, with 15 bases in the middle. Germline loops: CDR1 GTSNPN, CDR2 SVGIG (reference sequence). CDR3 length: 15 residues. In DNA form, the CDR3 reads TGTGCCTGGAGGTCTCCGGGAACAGTTAATGAAAAACTGTTTTTT. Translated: CAWRSPGTVNEKLFF.

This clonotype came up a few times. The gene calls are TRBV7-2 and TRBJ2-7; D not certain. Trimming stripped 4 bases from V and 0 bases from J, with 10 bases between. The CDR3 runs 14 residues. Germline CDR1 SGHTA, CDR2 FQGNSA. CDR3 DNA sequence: TGTGCCAGCAGCTGGGGTAGGAGCTCCTACGAGCAGTACTTC. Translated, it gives CASSWGRSSYEQYF.

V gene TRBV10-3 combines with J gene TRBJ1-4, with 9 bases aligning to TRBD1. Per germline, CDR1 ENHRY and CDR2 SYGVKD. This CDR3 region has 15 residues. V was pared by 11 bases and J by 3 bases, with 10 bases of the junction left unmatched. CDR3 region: CASGQGIRPNEKLFF. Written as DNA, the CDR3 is TGTGCCTCCGGACAGGGGATTCGGCCTAATGAAAAACTGTTTTTT.

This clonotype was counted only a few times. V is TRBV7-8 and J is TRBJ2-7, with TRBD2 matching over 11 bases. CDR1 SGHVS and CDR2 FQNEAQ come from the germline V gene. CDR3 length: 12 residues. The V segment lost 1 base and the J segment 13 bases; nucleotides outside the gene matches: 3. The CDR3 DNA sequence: TGTGCCAGCAGCTTAGAGGGACTAGCGGCTTACTTC. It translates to CASSLEGLAAYF.

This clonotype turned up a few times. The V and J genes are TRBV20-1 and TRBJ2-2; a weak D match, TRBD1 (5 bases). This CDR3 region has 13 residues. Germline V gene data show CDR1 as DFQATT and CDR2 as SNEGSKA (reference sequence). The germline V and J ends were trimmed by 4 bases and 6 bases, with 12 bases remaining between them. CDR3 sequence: CSANSQGAGELFF. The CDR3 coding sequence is TGCAGTGCTAACAGCCAAGGGGCCGGGGAGCTGTTTTTT.

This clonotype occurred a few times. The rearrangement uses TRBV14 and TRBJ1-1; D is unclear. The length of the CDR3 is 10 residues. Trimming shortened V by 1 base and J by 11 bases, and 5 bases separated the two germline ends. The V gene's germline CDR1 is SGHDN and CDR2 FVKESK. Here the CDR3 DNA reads TGTGCCAGCAGCCAAGTATCGGCTTTCTTT. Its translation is CASSQVSAFF. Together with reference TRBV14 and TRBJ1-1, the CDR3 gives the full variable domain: EAGVTQFPSHSVIEKGQTVTLRCDPISGHDNLYWYRRVMGKEIKFLLHFVKESKQDESGMPNNRFLAERTGGTYSTLKVQPAELEDSGVYFCASSQVSAFFGQGTRLTVV.